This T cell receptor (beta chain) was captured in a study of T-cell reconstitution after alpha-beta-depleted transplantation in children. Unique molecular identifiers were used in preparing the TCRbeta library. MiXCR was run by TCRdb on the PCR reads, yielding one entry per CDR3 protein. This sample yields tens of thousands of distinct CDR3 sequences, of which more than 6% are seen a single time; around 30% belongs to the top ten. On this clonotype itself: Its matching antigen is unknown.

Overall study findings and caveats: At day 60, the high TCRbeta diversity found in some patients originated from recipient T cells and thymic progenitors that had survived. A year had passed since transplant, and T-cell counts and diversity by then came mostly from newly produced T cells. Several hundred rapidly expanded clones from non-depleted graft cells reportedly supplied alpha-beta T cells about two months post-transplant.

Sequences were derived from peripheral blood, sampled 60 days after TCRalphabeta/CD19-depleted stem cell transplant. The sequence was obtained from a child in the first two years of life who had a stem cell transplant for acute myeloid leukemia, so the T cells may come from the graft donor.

For the CDR3, the DNA is TGCGCCAGCAGCCTCAAGACCCCGGGGGCCTACGAGCAGTACTTC. It codes for CASSLKTPGAYEQYF. The rearrangement joins TRBV4-3 to TRBJ2-7, with TRBD2 as a possible D gene (6 bases). V lost 4 bases and J lost 2, with 15 bases in between. Germline loops: CDR1 LGHNA, CDR2 YSLEER. The CDR3 runs to 15 residues.